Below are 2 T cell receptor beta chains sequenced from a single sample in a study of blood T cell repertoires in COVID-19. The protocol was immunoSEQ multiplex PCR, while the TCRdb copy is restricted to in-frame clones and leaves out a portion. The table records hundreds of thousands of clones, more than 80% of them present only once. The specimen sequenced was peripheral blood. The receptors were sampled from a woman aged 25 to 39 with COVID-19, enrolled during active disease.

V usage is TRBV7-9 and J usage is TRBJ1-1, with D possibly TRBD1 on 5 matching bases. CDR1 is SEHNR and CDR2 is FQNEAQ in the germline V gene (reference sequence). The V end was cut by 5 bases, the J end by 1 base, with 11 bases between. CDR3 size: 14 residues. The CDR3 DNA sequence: TGTGCCAGCAGCCCCCGGGGGGGGAACACTGAAGCTTTCTTT. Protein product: CASSPRGGNTEAFF. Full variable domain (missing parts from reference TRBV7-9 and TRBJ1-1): DTGVSQNPRHKITKRGQNVTFRCDPISEHNRLYWYRQTLGQGPEFLTYFQNEAQLEKSRLLSDRFSAERPKGSFSTLEIQRTEQGDSAMYLCASSPRGGNTEAFFGQGTRLTVV.

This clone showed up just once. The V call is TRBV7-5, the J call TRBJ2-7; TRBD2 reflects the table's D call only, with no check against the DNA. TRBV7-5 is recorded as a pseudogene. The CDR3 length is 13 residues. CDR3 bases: TGTGCCAGACACGCGACTTGCTCCTACGAGCAGTACGTC. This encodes CARHATCSYEQYV.